The 19 T cell receptor beta chains below come from one sample, sequenced in a study of T cells in Graves' hyperthyroidism and ophthalmopathy. Regions amplified from RNA transcripts were the TCR beta CDR3 regions. The HTBI set primed first-round TCR CDR3 RT-PCR. TCRdb redid the calling of the multiplex PCR reads with MiXCR, one entry per CDR3 protein. The profile shows hundreds of thousands of distinct CDR3 sequences, around 38% of them singletons. The sequenced material came from blood. The receptors here all came from a young man with Graves' hyperthyroidism.

As concerns this clonotype: One base away lies a much larger clone, so this may be a sequencing read error. This chain uses TRBV2 with TRBJ1-2, with 8 bases fitting TRBD1. CDR1 and CDR2 from the germline V gene are SNHLY and FYNNEI. The CDR3 is made up of 14 amino acids. As DNA, the CDR3 is TGTACCAGCAGCCAAGCGGACAGGGACTATGGCTACACCTTC. This translates into CTSSQADRDYGYTF.

This chain connects TRBV12-3 or TRBV12-4 to TRBJ1-2; 9 bases agree with TRBD1. The V segment lost 9 bases and the J segment 4 bases; nucleotides outside the gene matches: 15. The CDR3 is 16 residues long. In nucleotides, the CDR3 is TGTGCCAGTCTGAAGGCCGGGACAGGGAGGAGCTATGGCTACACCTTC. It encodes CASLKAGTGRSYGYTF.

This clonotype has ten or more counts. The J gene is TRBJ1-2, the V gene TRBV20-1; TRBD1 matches at 9 bases. Germline V gene lookup returns CDR1 DFQATT and CDR2 SNEGSKA (reference sequence). The J segment lost 6 bases and the V segment lost 3 bases, leaving 14 bases of the junction unmatched. The CDR3 runs 16 residues. For the CDR3, the DNA is TGCAGTGCTAGCGTGACAGGGGGAATGAGGATGAATGGCTACACCTTC. Protein sequence: CSASVTGGMRMNGYTF.

V usage is TRBV12-3 or TRBV12-4 and J usage is TRBJ2-2, with TRBD1 matching over 7 bases. Unmatched junction bases numbered 11, after V lost 6 bases and J lost 10 bases. The CDR3 extends over 14 amino acids. CDR3 sequence reads: CASSTGVGREELFF. Here the CDR3 DNA reads TGTGCCAGCAGCACAGGGGTAGGGCGAGAGGAGCTGTTTTTT.

Remarks on this clonotype: A much larger clone sits a single nucleotide away, making a read error possible. This chain links TRBV7-3 with TRBJ2-5, with 8 bases matching TRBD1. The CDR3 loop spans 15 amino acids. Germline V gene sequence: CDR1 SGHTA, CDR2 FQGTGA. This CDR3 is CASSLGTGGQVTQYF. The CDR3 DNA sequence: TGTGCCAGCAGCCTTGGGACAGGAGGGCAAGTGACCCAGTACTTC.

Written as DNA, the CDR3 is TGTGCCAGCAGCCCCCGGGGTACGGAGAATAATTCACCCCTCCACTTT. Translated, it gives CASSPRGTENNSPLHF. The V gene is TRBV14, the J gene TRBJ1-6, with D hard to call. Germline V gene lookup returns CDR1 SGHDN and CDR2 FVKESK. Deletions cut 4 bases from V and 5 bases from J, with 15 bases between. CDR3 length: 16 amino acids.

The chain combines TRBV7-3 with TRBJ2-3; no clear D. This CDR3 spans 13 amino acids. The V gene's germline CDR1 is SGHTA and CDR2 FQGTGA. Between the trimmed V and J ends, which lost 2 bases and 3 bases, there was a span of 6 bases. The CDR3 here is CASSLGATDTQYF. CDR3 nucleotides: TGTGCCAGCAGCTTAGGAGCTACAGATACGCAGTATTTT.

In this sample, this clonotype turned up once. A read error may explain this, as a much larger clone is one base away. The J gene is TRBJ1-2, the V gene TRBV20-1; weak D call: TRBD1 (5 bases). Trimming removed 4 bases from V and 10 bases from J, with 13 bases in between. The CDR3 is 11 residues long. The germline CDR1 and CDR2 sequences are DFQATT and SNEGSKA (reference sequence). The CDR3 nucleotides are TGCAGTGCTACCCGGGACCTTCCCTACACCTTC. Its translation is CSATRDLPYTF.

The V call is TRBV29-1, the J call TRBJ1-2, with 7 bases lining up with TRBD1. The CDR3 runs 14 residues. Germline V gene sequence: CDR1 SQVTM, CDR2 ANQGSEA. V lost 4 bases to trimming and J lost 4 bases; unmatched junction nucleotides: 9. The DNA of the CDR3 is TGCAGCGTTGCGGGGGTAGGGGGCGCCTATGGCTACACCTTC. Translation: CSVAGVGGAYGYTF.

This clonotype was observed once. The CDR3 region is CATSRDRATGMDTEAFF. DNA for the CDR3: TGTGCCACCAGCAGAGATAGGGCTACAGGGATGGACACTGAAGCTTTCTTT. V and J are TRBV15 and TRBJ1-1; a weak D match, TRBD1 (6 bases). Germline V gene sequence: CDR1 LNHNV, CDR2 YYDKDF (reference sequence). V was cut by 0 bases and J by 3 bases, with 17 bases left in between. CDR3 length: 17 amino acids.

This chain connects TRBV12-3 or TRBV12-4 to TRBJ1-1, with 11 nucleotides matching TRBD1. V shed 5 bases, J shed 1 base, and the junction held 9 bases outside the gene matches. CDR3 length: 17 amino acids. This chain's CDR3 is CASSGVPGQGENTEAFF. CDR3 in DNA: TGTGCCAGCAGTGGCGTCCCGGGACAGGGGGAGAACACTGAAGCTTTCTTT.

The chain employs TRBV7-2 and TRBJ2-2, with TRBD2 matching over 7 bases. This CDR3 is 17 amino acids long. The junction had 16 bases not matched to a gene; V was cut back by 1 base and J by 11 bases. Germline V lookup: CDR1 SGHTA, CDR2 FQGNSA. CDR3 residues: CASSLVPSGPQKSELFF. In DNA, the CDR3 is TGTGCCAGCAGCTTAGTACCTAGCGGCCCTCAAAAGAGTGAGCTGTTTTTT.

The chain recombines TRBV7-8 with TRBJ2-7; maybe TRBD1 (5 bases). CDR3 length: 15 amino acids. Germline V CDR1 and CDR2: SGHVS, FQNEAQ. The germline V and J ends were trimmed by 5 bases and 3 bases, with 17 bases remaining between them. The CDR3 coding sequence is TGTGCCAGCAGCCACCCCCCAGGGAATATCTACGAGCAGTACTTC. Protein: CASSHPPGNIYEQYF.

The chain is built from TRBV24-1 and TRBJ1-2; tentatively, D is TRBD1 (5 bases). The length of the CDR3 is 13 residues. Trimming pared 4 bases from V and 8 bases from J, leaving 13 bases between. Germline values: CDR1 KGHDR, CDR2 SFDVKD. The CDR3 protein is CATSEVGARGYTF. CDR3 in DNA: TGTGCCACCAGTGAAGTAGGGGCGCGCGGCTACACCTTC.

The CDR3 sequence: CASSPGGRGSGNTF. The CDR3, as DNA: TGTGCCAGCAGCCCCGGGGGGCGGGGCTCTGGAAACACCTTC. The rearrangement links TRBV11-3 to TRBJ1-2; possibly TRBD1 for D (6 bases). Between the trimmed V and J ends, which lost 5 bases and 12 bases, there was a span of 22 bases. The CDR3 contains 14 residues. Germline-derived CDR1 and CDR2 are SGHNT and YENEEA.

This clonotype was recorded a few times. The gene calls are TRBV12-3 or TRBV12-4 and TRBJ2-2; D may be TRBD1 (7 bases). CDR3 size: 13 residues. Trimming left V 10 bases short and J 9 bases short, with 18 bases between. The CDR3 DNA follows: TGTGCCATCCCGTGGAGGGGGCGAAGGGAGCTGTTTTTT. Translating it yields CAIPWRGRRELFF.

V gene TRBV20-1 combines with J gene TRBJ2-7; 9 nucleotides agree with TRBD2. Germline assignment: CDR1 DFQATT and CDR2 SNEGSKA (reference sequence). There are 15 residues in the CDR3. Trimming cost V 6 bases and J 6 bases; bases outside gene matches: 15. The CDR3: CSARGAGGPSTEQYF. The CDR3, as DNA: TGCAGTGCCCGGGGGGCGGGAGGGCCAAGTACCGAGCAGTACTTC.

The rearrangement links TRBV29-1 to TRBJ1-1; D possibly corresponds to TRBD1 (5 bases). The CDR3 is made up of 13 amino acids. Trimming stripped 1 base from V and 6 bases from J, with 12 bases between. The V gene's germline CDR1 is SQVTM and CDR2 ANQGSEA. The CDR3 DNA follows: TGCAGCGTTGAAGTTCACGGGGGGTCTGAAGCTTTCTTT. This encodes CSVEVHGGSEAFF.

There are many counts of this clonotype. This chain uses TRBV9 with TRBJ2-5; possibly TRBD2 for D (6 bases). Germline V CDR1 and CDR2: SGDLS, YYNGEE. Trimming took 0 bases from V and 4 from J, leaving 13 bases between them. CDR3 length: 15 amino acids. In DNA, the CDR3 is TGTGCCAGCAGCGTAGCTGGGCGGGGCGCAGAGACCCAGTACTTC. Translating it yields CASSVAGRGAETQYF. Combining the CDR3 with reference TRBV9 and TRBJ2-5 gives the whole variable domain DSGVTQTPKHLITATGQRVTLRCSPRSGDLSVYWYQQSLDQGLQFLIQYYNGEERAKGNILERFSAQQFPDLHSELNLSSLELGDSALYFCASSVAGRGAETQYFGPGTRLLVL.